This TCR beta chain was observed in a study of blood T cell repertoires in COVID-19. CDR1 is MNHEY, CDR2 SVGAGI, per germline. J was trimmed by 4 bases and V by 7 bases; bases with no gene match: 9. This CDR3 is 14 amino acids long. Sequencing used immunoSEQ multiplex PCR; TCRdb keeps in-frame clones, though not all of them. The table has approximately 54,000 clones, 85% to 95% seen once. Specimen: peripheral blood. The genes are TRBV6-5 and TRBJ1-2; 7 bases match TRBD1. This receptor was taken from a man in his forties or fifties with acute or convalescent COVID-19. CDR3 region: CASILRTGVYGYTF. DNA for the CDR3: TGTGCCAGCATCCTTCGTACAGGGGTCTATGGCTACACCTTC.